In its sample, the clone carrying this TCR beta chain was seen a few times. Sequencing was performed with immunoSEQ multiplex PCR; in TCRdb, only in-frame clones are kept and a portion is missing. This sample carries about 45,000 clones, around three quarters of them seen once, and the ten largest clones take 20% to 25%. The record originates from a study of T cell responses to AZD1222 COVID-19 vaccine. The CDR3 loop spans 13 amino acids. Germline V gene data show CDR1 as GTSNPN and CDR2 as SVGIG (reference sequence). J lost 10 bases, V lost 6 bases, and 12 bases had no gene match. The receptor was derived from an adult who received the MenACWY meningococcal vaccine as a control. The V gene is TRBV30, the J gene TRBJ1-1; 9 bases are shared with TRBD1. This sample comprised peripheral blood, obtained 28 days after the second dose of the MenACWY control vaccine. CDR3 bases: TGTGCCTGCCCCATGGGACAGGGAATTGGAGCTTTCTTT. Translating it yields CACPMGQGIGAFF.